The source of this TCR beta chain is a study of T cell responses to AZD1222 COVID-19 vaccine listed by TCRdb under 2021. Describing the broader study: AZD1222 recipients with second doses at about 4 weeks or about 12 weeks were pooled, because spike-specific TCR depth and breadth did not differ between schedules. TCR sequencing was performed for roughly 250 trial participants, of whom roughly 200 were given two doses of AZD1222 and roughly 25 were given two doses of MenACWY control vaccine. Trial participants were enrolled into age subgroups of 18-55, 56-69 and 70-plus years, which contained about 160, 30 and 59 TCR-sequenced participants, respectively.

The CDR3 regions of human TCRbeta chains were analyzed by immunosequencing. The authors' analysis ran thus. TCRs in the repertoires were matched against a reference library of SARS-CoV-2-specific TCRs that had been generated with the MIRA antigen-specificity platform. Breadth was defined as the fraction of unique TCRs that were SARS-CoV-2-associated, and depth was defined as the fraction of total T cells that were SARS-CoV-2-associated. Using the MIRA data, every spike-specific TCR was mapped to the spike region that the TCR reacted to and assigned to either a CD4 or a CD8 class. Log10-transformed breadth and depth values were compared by one-way ANOVA with Sidak's multiple comparisons tests. TCRdb obtained this table from immuneACCESS and retained in-frame rearrangements with V and J assigned. These tables miss some clones; where compared with another copy, unresolved V genes account for less than half of the shortfall, and the remainder is unexplained. That table gives V, J and clone size, and the DNA gave D and trimming. The sample records some 170,000 clones, roughly nine tenths of which are singletons. The top ten hold 1.5% to 2% of the sample.

About this clone: The specificity of this receptor is unknown. No base qualities exist here, and no much larger clone lies one base off it.

This specimen's time point label, per the study, means: baseline before first vaccination. Vaccinee samples came from UK trials COV001 and COV002, including a single-blind randomized controlled phase 2/3 trial of AZD1222 (ChAdOx1 nCoV-19) in healthy adults. For TCRbeta chain sequencing, PBMC samples were collected from trial participants at day 0 and at day 28 after the second dose. Overall results and qualifications from the work: The vaccine-associated CD4 TCRs covered the entire spike protein, and the dominant responses fell in regions 160-218 and 743-854. Spike-specific TCR breadth and depth rose significantly after two AZD1222 doses compared with day 0 and with MenACWY recipients. Conclusions about previously exposed vaccinees are limited because only a handful of AZD1222 recipients were SARS-CoV-2 seropositive at baseline. Reportedly, almost half of the unique spike-specific TCRs recognized epitopes lying outside the regions that are mutated in the B.1.351 and B.1.1.7 variants. Because no day 14 peak-response samples were available, repertoires were characterized only after the peak T cell response. In the small 56-69-year group, the increase in depth fell short of significance, most likely because of low power. Participants were mostly white British and included more females than males, and it was suggested by the authors that clonal diversity may have been underestimated.

The receptor was isolated from an adult in good health. The starting material was peripheral blood, obtained on day 0 of AZD1222 vaccination.

CDR3 reads: CAWRPTGRNQPQHF. Here is the DNA: TGTGCCTGGAGGCCTACAGGACGCAATCAGCCCCAGCATTTT. The sequence is built from TRBV30 and TRBJ1-5, and TRBD1 may be the D gene, going by 5 matching bases. The CDR3 goes from the cysteine to the phenylalanine over 14 residues. The kept DNA is CDR3 alone, 42 bases in frame from the first base. The V and J ends are trimmed by 3 bases and 2 bases, leaving 11 bases between them. Looking up the germline V gene (reference sequence) yields CDR1 GTSNPN and CDR2 SVGIG.